A selection of T cell receptor beta chains follows, all from one sample in a study of T cells in Graves' hyperthyroidism and ophthalmopathy. MiXCR, applied by TCRdb to the multiplex PCR reads, yields one record per CDR3 protein. This table has under 250,000 distinct CDR3 sequences, about 24% appearing once. The sample consisted of blood. These TCRs come from a woman between 40 and 50 years old with Graves' ophthalmopathy. CDR3s include the opening cysteine and the closing phenylalanine or tryptophan. A D gene is named only where the DNA matches it firmly. Size tells how often a clone was seen (once, few, many) or the class of an expanded clone, and some rows leave it out.

v_gene	len	abundance	d_gene	j_gene	CDR3nt	CDR3aa
TRBV28	11	NA	NA	TRBJ1-2	TGTGCCAGCAGTGTTGGGGTGGGCTACACCTTC	CASSVGVGYTF
TRBV27	10	many	NA	TRBJ1-5	TGTGTCCCCTGGGGTCAGCCCCAGCATTTT	CVPWGQPQHF
TRBV6-2/TRBV6-3	14	NA	NA	TRBJ2-5	TGTGCCATCAGCAGACCGGGGGTTCAAGAGACCCAGTACTTC	CAISRPGVQETQYF
TRBV29-1	11	many	NA	TRBJ2-5	TGCAGCGTAGGACTCGGGTCCCTCCAGTACTTC	CSVGLGSLQYF
TRBV5-1	14	many	TRBD1	TRBJ1-1	TGCGCCAGCAGCATCGGACAGGGTTCCACTGAAGCTTTCTTT	CASSIGQGSTEAFF
TRBV5-6	15	many	NA	TRBJ2-7	TGTGCCAGCAGCTTTCCGGGAGTAGGGTCTGTCGAGCAGTACTTC	CASSFPGVGSVEQYF
TRBV6-5	15	NA	NA	TRBJ1-5	TGTGCCAGCAGTTACGGGGGCGCTAGCAATCAGCCCCAGCATTTT	CASSYGGASNQPQHF
TRBV6-1	11	NA	TRBD1	TRBJ2-1	TGTGCCACCAGGGACAGGGTCGAGCAGTTCTTC	CATRDRVEQFF
TRBV6-1	16	many	NA	TRBJ2-6	TGTGCCAGCAGTGAAGTCGGAGGCTTTGGGGCCAACGTCCTGACTTTC	CASSEVGGFGANVLTF
TRBV14	16	NA	TRBD2	TRBJ2-5	TGTGCCAGCAGCCAAGGGGCACTAGCGGGTCAAGAGACCCAGTACTTC	CASSQGALAGQETQYF
TRBV19	14	many	NA	TRBJ1-6	TGTGCCAGTAGTCCACGGGACGAGGGATCACCCCTCCACTTT	CASSPRDEGSPLHF
TRBV20-1	14	many	NA	TRBJ1-2	TGCAGTGCTAGAGGGGGACTCTCTAACTATGGCTACACCTTC	CSARGGLSNYGYTF
TRBV13	14	NA	NA	TRBJ1-1	TGTGCCAGCGTCGGGAAGGGGCGGAACACTGAAGCTTTCTTT	CASVGKGRNTEAFF
TRBV6-2/TRBV6-3	15	NA	NA	TRBJ2-5	TGTGCCAGCAGACAATGGGATCCGGGGCAAGAGACCCAGTACTTC	CASRQWDPGQETQYF
TRBV12-3/TRBV12-4	16	many	TRBD1	TRBJ2-2	TGTGCCAGCAGTCTGGACAGGGCTGGAGGCACCGGGGAGCTGTTTTTT	CASSLDRAGGTGELFF
TRBV11-2	16	NA	TRBD1	TRBJ1-5	TGTGCCAGCAGCTTAGATGGGACAGTGCTCAATCAGCCCCAGCATTTT	CASSLDGTVLNQPQHF
TRBV5-1	16	many	TRBD2	TRBJ2-5	TGCGCCAGCAGCCCAGGGACTAGCGGAGGGCAAGAGACCCAGTACTTC	CASSPGTSGGQETQYF
TRBV19	13	many	NA	TRBJ1-2	TGTGCCAGTTGCGCGGGAACTAACTATGGCTACACCTTC	CASCAGTNYGYTF
TRBV11-2	13	many	NA	TRBJ2-7	TGTGCCAGCAGCTTAGCGGAGCGGCCTAAGAAGTACTTC	CASSLAERPKKYF
TRBV6-1	14	many	NA	TRBJ1-4	TGTGCCAGCAGTGAGGGGTCCAGAGGTGAAAAACTGTTTTTT	CASSEGSRGEKLFF
TRBV28	11	many	TRBD2	TRBJ2-4	TGTGCCAGCAGTAAACTAGCGGCTCAGTACTTC	CASSKLAAQYF
TRBV6-2/TRBV6-3	14	NA	NA	TRBJ2-5	TGTGCCAGCAGTTACGGCAGGAGACAAGAGACCCAGTACTTC	CASSYGRRQETQYF
TRBV10-2	13	many	NA	TRBJ2-7	TGCGCCAGCAGTGAAGTGGGATTTGTCGAGCAGTACTTC	CASSEVGFVEQYF
TRBV6-5	13	many	NA	TRBJ2-4	TGTGCCAGCAGGGGAGGGGGTCCGGACATTCAGTACTTC	CASRGGGPDIQYF
TRBV4-2	15	many	NA	TRBJ1-2	TGTGCCAGCAGCCAAGTAATACAGCCGATCTATGGCTACACCTTC	CASSQVIQPIYGYTF
TRBV28	13	many	TRBD1	TRBJ2-5	TGTGCCAGCACCGGGACAGGGAAAGAGACCCAGTACTTC	CASTGTGKETQYF
TRBV2	15	many	NA	TRBJ2-3	TGTGCCAGCAGTGGGGACATCGGACGAACAGATACGCAGTATTTT	CASSGDIGRTDTQYF
TRBV12-3/TRBV12-4	12	many	NA	TRBJ2-2	TGTGCCACGGCCCGGGGTACCGGGGAGCTGTTTTTT	CATARGTGELFF
TRBV2	12	many	NA	TRBJ2-7	TGTGCCAGCGTTGGAACAGACTACGAGCAGTACTTC	CASVGTDYEQYF
TRBV5-1	14	many	NA	TRBJ1-1	TGCGCCAGCAGCCTGGGGTACGGACCGCGTGAAGCTTTCTTT	CASSLGYGPREAFF
TRBV11-2	14	NA	NA	TRBJ2-7	TGTGCCAGCAGCTCGACGTTAGACAGCTACGAGCAGTACTTC	CASSSTLDSYEQYF
TRBV4-1	14	NA	NA	TRBJ2-7	TGCGCCAGCAGCCAAGGACTGGGCTCCTACGAGCAGTACTTC	CASSQGLGSYEQYF
TRBV6-1	13	few	NA	TRBJ2-7	TGTGCCAGCAGTGAACAAGGACAGAGAGAGCAGTACTTC	CASSEQGQREQYF
TRBV7-2	15	many	TRBD1	TRBJ1-1	TGTGCCAGCAGCGCGGGACAGCTCAGGAACACTGAAGCTTTCTTT	CASSAGQLRNTEAFF
TRBV4-1	16	NA	TRBD1	TRBJ2-5	TGCGCCAGCAGCCCCCTATGGACAGGGGAAAAGGAGACCCAGTACTTC	CASSPLWTGEKETQYF
TRBV3-1	14	many	NA	TRBJ2-7	TGTGCCAGCAGCTCTAACGACAGAGCCTACGAGCAGTACTTC	CASSSNDRAYEQYF
TRBV4-2	15	many	NA	TRBJ2-5	TGTGCCAGCAGCCAAGTCGGACGGAACCAAGAGACCCAGTACTTC	CASSQVGRNQETQYF